This T cell receptor (beta chain) was sequenced in a study of low-dose radiotherapy and immunotherapy resistance in tumors. With 5 bases removed from V and 5 bases from J, the gap between germline ends came to 12 bases. CDR3 length: 13 amino acids. Germline-derived CDR1 and CDR2 are SGHAT and FQDESV (reference sequence). First-strand cDNA used TRAV- and TRBV-specific primers, covering alpha and beta chains. Amplification, which lasted 15 to 20 PCR cycles, used a constant-region primer and V-primer adapter to amplify TCRs. TCRdb passed the reads through MiXCR, listing each CDR3 protein once. The repertoire consists of approximately 11,000 distinct CDR3 sequences, with about half occurring once and the leading ten covering over 7%.

The V and J genes are TRBV11-1 and TRBJ2-5; D is undetermined. This TCR was recovered from a human donor with advanced metastatic prostate, ovarian, gallbladder or colorectal cancer (not recorded which). This table probably holds off-target reads from a library built for another chain. In DNA, the CDR3 is TGTGCCAGCAGCCGAGGACGGGTTGAGACCCAGTACTTC. Translated: CASSRGRVETQYF.